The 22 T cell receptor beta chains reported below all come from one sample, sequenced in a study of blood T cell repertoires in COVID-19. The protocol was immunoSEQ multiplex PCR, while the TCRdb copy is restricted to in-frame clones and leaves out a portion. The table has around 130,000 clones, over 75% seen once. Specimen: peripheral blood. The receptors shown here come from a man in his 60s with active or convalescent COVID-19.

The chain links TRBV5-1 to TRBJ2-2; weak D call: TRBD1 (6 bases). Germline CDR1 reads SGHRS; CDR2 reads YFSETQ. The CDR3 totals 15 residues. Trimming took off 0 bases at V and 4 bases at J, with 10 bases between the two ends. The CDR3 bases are TGCGCCAGCAGCTTGGTCCAGGGGCGCACCGGGGAGCTGTTTTTT. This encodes CASSLVQGRTGELFF. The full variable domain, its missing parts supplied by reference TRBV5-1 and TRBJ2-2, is KAGVTQTPRYLIKTRGQQVTLSCSPISGHRSVSWYQQTPGQGLQFLFEYFSETQRNKGNFPGRFSGRQFSNSRSEMNVSTLELGDSALYLCASSLVQGRTGELFFGEGSRLTVL.

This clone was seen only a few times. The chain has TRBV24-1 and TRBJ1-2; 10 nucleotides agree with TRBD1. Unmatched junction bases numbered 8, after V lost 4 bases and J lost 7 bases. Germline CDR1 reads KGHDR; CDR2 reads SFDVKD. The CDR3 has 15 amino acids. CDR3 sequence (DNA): TGTGCCACCAGTGACCCCGACAGGGGGCTAGCTGGCTACACCTTC. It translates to CATSDPDRGLAGYTF.

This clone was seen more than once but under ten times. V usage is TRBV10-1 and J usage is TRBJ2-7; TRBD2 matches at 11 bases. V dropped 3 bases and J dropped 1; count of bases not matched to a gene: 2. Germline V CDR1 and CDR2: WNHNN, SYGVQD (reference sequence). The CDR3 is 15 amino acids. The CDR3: CASSEGTSGSYEQYF. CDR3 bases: TGCGCCAGCAGTGAAGGGACTAGCGGATCCTACGAGCAGTACTTC.

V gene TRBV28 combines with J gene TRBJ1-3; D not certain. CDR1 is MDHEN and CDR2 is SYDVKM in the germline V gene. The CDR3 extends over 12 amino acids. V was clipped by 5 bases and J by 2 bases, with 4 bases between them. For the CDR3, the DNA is TGTGCCAGCAGTACGGCTGGAAACACCATATATTTT. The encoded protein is CASSTAGNTIYF.

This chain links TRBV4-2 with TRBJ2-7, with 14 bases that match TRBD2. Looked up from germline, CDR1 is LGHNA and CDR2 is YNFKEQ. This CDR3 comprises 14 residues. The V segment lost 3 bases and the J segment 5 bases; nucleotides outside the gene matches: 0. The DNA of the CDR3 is TGTGCCAGCAGCCAGGGACTAGCGGGAGACGAGCAGTACTTC. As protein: CASSQGLAGDEQYF.

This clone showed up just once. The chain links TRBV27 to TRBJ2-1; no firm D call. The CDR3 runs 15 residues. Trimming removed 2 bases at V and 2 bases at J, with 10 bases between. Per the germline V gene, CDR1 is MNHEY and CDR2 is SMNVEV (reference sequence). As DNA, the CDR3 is TGTGCCAGCAGTTTAGTGGGCCTGACCTACAATGAGCAGTTCTTC. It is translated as CASSLVGLTYNEQFF.

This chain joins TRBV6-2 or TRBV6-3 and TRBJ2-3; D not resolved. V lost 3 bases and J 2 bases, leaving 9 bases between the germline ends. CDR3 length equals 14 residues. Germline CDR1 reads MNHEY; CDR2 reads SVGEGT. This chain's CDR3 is CASSYSENTDTQYF. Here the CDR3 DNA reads TGTGCCAGCAGTTATTCCGAGAACACAGATACGCAGTATTTT.

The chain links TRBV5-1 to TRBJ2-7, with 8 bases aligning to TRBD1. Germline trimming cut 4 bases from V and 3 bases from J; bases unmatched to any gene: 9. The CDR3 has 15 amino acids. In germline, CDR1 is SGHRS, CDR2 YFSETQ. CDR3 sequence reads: CASSAPGTGLYEQYF. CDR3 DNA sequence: TGCGCCAGCAGCGCACCCGGGACAGGCCTCTACGAGCAGTACTTC. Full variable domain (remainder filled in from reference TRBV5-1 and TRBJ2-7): KAGVTQTPRYLIKTRGQQVTLSCSPISGHRSVSWYQQTPGQGLQFLFEYFSETQRNKGNFPGRFSGRQFSNSRSEMNVSTLELGDSALYLCASSAPGTGLYEQYFGPGTRLTVT.

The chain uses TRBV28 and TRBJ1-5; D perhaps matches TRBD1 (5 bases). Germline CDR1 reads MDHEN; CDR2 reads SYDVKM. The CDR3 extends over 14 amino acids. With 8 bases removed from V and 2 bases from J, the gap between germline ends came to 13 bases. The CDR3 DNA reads TGTGCCAGCGCGGGGGGTATTGGCAATCAGCCCCAGCATTTT. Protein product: CASAGGIGNQPQHF.

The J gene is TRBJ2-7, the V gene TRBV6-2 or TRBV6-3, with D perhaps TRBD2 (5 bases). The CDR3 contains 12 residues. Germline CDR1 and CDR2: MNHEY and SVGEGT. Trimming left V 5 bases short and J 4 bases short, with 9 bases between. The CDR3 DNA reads TGTGCCAGCAGTGTCCGCGGGTACGAGCAGTACTTC. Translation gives CASSVRGYEQYF.

This CDR3 is CASSFGQLRGNTGELFF. The CDR3 region has the DNA TGTGCCAGCAGCTTTGGACAGTTGAGAGGGAACACCGGGGAGCTGTTTTTT. The chain employs TRBV7-8 and TRBJ2-2, with TRBD1 as a possible D gene (6 bases). The V end was cut by 3 bases, the J end by 1 base, with 15 bases between. CDR1 SGHVS and CDR2 FQNEAQ come from the germline V gene. This CDR3 region has 17 residues.

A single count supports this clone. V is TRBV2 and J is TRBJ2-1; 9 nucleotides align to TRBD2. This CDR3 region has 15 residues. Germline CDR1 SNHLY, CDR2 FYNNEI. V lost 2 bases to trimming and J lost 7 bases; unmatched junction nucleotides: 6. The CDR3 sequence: CASSERGLAGNEQFF. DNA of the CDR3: TGTGCCAGCAGTGAAAGGGGTCTAGCGGGGAATGAGCAGTTCTTC.

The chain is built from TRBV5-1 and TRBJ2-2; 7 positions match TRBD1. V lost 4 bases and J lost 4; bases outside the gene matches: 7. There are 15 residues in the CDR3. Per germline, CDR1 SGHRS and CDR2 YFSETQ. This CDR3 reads CASSADRASTGELFF. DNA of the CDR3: TGCGCCAGCAGCGCCGACAGGGCTTCCACCGGGGAGCTGTTTTTT.

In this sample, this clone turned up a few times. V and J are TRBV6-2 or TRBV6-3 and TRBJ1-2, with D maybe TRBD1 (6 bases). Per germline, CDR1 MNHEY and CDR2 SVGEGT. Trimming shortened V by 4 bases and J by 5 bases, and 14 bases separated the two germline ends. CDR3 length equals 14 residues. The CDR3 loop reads CASSLRGALYGYTF. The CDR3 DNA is TGTGCCAGCAGTTTACGGGGGGCACTTTATGGCTACACCTTC.

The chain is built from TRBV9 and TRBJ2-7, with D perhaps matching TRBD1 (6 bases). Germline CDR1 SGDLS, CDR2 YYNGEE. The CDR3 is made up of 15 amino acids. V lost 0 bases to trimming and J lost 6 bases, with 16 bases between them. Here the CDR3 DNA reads TGTGCCAGCAGCGTAGACCCAGACGGCAGGGGCGAGCAGTACTTC. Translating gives CASSVDPDGRGEQYF.

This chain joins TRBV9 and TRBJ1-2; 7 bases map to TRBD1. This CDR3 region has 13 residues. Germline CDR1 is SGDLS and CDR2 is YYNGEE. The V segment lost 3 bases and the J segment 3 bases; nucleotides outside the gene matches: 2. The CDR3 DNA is TGTGCCAGCAGCGGGGGGACAGACTATGGCTACACCTTC. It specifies CASSGGTDYGYTF.

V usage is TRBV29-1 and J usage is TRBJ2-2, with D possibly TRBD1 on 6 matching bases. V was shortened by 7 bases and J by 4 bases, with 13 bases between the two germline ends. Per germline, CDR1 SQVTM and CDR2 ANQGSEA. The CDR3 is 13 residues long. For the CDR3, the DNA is TGCAGCGCCGGGACACGCTTCACCGGGGAGCTGTTTTTT. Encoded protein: CSAGTRFTGELFF.

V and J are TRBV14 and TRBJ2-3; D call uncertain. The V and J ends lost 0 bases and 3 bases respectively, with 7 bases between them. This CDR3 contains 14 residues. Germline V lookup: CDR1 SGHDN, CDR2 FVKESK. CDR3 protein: CASSQDAETDTQYF. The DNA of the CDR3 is TGTGCCAGCAGCCAAGATGCGGAGACAGATACGCAGTATTTT.

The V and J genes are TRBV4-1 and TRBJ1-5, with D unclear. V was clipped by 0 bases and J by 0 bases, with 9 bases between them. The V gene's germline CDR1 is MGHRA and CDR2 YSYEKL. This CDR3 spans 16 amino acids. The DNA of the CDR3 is TGCGCCAGCAGCCAAGATTCCAGAAATAGCAATCAGCCCCAGCATTTT. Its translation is CASSQDSRNSNQPQHF.

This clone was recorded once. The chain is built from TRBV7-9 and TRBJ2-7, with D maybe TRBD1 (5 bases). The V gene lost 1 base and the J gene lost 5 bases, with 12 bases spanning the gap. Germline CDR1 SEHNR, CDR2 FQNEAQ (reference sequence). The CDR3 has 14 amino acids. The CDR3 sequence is CASSLGSGNHEQYF. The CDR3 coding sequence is TGTGCCAGCAGCTTAGGATCAGGGAACCACGAGCAGTACTTC.

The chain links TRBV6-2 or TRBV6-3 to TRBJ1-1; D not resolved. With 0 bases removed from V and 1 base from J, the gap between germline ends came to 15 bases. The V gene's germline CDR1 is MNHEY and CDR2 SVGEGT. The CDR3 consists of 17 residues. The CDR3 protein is CASSYSIVAGSNTEAFF. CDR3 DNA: TGTGCCAGCAGTTACTCGATTGTCGCAGGCTCGAACACTGAAGCTTTCTTT.

The CDR3 DNA is TGTGCCAGCACCGCGGCCGGGGAGCTGTTTTTT. It encodes CASTAAGELFF. This chain connects TRBV3-1 (or the pseudogene TRBV3-2) to TRBJ2-2; no definite D call. CDR1 and CDR2 from the germline V gene are LGHDT and YNNKEL (reference sequence). V lost 7 bases, J lost 6 bases, and 6 bases lay in between. The CDR3 length is 11 residues.